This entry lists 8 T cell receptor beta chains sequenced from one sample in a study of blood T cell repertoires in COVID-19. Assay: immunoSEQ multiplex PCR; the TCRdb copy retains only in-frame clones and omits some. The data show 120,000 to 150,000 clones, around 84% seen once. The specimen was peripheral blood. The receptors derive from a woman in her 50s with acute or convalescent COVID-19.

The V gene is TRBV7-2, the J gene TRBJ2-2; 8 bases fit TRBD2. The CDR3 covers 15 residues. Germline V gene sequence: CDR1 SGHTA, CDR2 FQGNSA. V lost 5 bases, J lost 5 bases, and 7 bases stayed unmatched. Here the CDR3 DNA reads TGTGCCAGCAGCCGTTGGACTAGCTGGACCGGGGAGCTGTTTTTT. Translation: CASSRWTSWTGELFF.

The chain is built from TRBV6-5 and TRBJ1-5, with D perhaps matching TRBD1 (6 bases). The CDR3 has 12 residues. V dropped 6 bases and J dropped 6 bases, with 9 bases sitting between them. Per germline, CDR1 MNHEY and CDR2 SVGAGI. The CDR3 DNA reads TGTGCCAGCAGCCGAGGGGGTCAGCCCCAGCATTTT. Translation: CASSRGGQPQHF.

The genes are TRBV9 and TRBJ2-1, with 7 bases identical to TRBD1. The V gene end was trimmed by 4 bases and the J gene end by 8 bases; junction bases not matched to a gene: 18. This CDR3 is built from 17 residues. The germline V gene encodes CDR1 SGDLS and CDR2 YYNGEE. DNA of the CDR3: TGTGCCAGCAGCCCGCGGACAGGATTCAAGGGGACGGATGAGCAGTTCTTC. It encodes CASSPRTGFKGTDEQFF.

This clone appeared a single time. CDR3 sequence reads: CASSYSRGSLEQFF. Here the CDR3 DNA reads TGTGCCAGCAGTTACTCGAGAGGCTCCCTTGAGCAGTTCTTC. The chain recombines TRBV6-5 with TRBJ2-1; D not certain. The CDR3 loop spans 14 amino acids. Deletions cut 0 bases from V and 9 bases from J, with 12 bases between. CDR1 and CDR2 (germline): MNHEY, SVGAGI.

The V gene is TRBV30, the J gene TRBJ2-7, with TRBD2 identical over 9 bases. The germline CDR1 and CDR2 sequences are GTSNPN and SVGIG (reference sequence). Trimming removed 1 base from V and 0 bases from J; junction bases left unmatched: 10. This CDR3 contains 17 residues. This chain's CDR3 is CAWSGLAVAGSSYEQYF. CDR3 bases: TGTGCCTGGAGTGGACTAGCGGTTGCCGGTAGCTCCTACGAGCAGTACTTC.

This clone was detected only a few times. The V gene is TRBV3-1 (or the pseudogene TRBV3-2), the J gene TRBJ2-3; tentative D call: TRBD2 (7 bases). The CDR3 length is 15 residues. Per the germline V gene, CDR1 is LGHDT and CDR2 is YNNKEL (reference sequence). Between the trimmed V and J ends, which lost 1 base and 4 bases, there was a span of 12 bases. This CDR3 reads CASSQGRGGPDTQYF. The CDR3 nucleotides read TGTGCCAGCAGCCAAGGAAGGGGGGGGCCAGATACGCAGTATTTT.

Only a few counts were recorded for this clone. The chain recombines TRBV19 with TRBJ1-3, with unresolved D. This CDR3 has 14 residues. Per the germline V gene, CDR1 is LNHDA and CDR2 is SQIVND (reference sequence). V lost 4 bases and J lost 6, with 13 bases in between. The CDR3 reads CASSKGALENTIYF. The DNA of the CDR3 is TGTGCCAGTAGTAAAGGAGCCTTGGAAAACACCATATATTTT.

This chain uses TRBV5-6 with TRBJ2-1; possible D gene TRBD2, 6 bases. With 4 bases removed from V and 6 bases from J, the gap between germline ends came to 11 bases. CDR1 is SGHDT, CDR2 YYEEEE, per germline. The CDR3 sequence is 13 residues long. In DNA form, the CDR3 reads TGTGCCAGCAGCCACTTTAGCGGCAATGAGCAGTTCTTC. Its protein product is CASSHFSGNEQFF.